Each of the 12 T cell receptor beta chains below was sequenced from the same sample in a study of long-term antiretroviral therapy in people with HIV. immunoSEQ v3.0 was run at survey level. Sequencing used immunoSEQ multiplex PCR; TCRdb keeps in-frame clones, though not all of them. The table lists about 31,000 clones, about 88% of them singletons. Source: unsorted PBMCs, taken about 5 years before starting antiretroviral therapy. These TCRs come from a man in his forties or fifties with HIV.

This rearrangement joins TRBV6-1 to TRBJ2-7, with a weak D call TRBD1 (6 bases). The CDR3 extends over 16 amino acids. The V end was cut by 2 bases, the J end by 6 bases, with 20 bases between. Germline V lookup: CDR1 MNHNS, CDR2 SASEGT. CDR3: CASSERGQQSRREQYF. CDR3 in DNA: TGTGCCAGCAGTGAACGGGGACAACAATCCAGACGCGAGCAGTACTTC.

The V and J genes are TRBV4-3 and TRBJ2-3; no reliable D call. From germline, CDR1 is LGHNA and CDR2 YSLEER. V dropped 2 bases and J dropped 2 bases, with 11 bases sitting between them. The CDR3 is 15 residues long. The chain's CDR3 is CASSQTLTNTDTQYF. CDR3 nucleotides: TGCGCCAGCAGCCAAACGCTAACCAACACAGATACGCAGTATTTT.

The V and J genes are TRBV5-6 and TRBJ1-2, with 9 bases that match TRBD1. This CDR3 has 15 amino acids. The V gene end was trimmed by 3 bases and the J gene end by 4 bases; junction bases not matched to a gene: 7. The germline CDR1 and CDR2 sequences are SGHDT and YYEEEE. The CDR3 reads CASSSSTGGIYGYTF. DNA for the CDR3: TGTGCCAGCAGCTCTTCGACAGGGGGGATCTATGGCTACACCTTC.

This clone was seen just once. This chain uses TRBV2 with TRBJ1-4; D unclear. CDR3 length: 14 residues. V gave up 8 bases and J gave up 6 bases, with 16 bases separating them. Germline V CDR1 and CDR2: SNHLY, FYNNEI. CDR3 sequence: CASQNIAGYEKLFF. CDR3 DNA sequence: TGTGCCAGCCAAAATATAGCGGGATATGAAAAACTGTTTTTT.

The rearrangement links TRBV21-1 to TRBJ2-7; the table's D call, TRBD2, was not checked against the DNA. TRBV21-1 is given as a pseudogene. This CDR3 spans 13 amino acids. The CDR3, as DNA: TGTGCCAGCACCAACGGGGGGGGTCACGAGCAGTACTTC. Amino acids: CASTNGGGHEQYF.

The rearrangement uses TRBV28 and TRBJ2-1, with 10 bases fitting TRBD2. CDR1 and CDR2 (germline): MDHEN, SYDVKM. This CDR3 has 16 amino acids. Trimming at V came to 5 bases and at J to 6 bases, leaving 10 bases not matched to a gene. The CDR3 protein is CASSDYPSGSRNEQFF. The DNA of the CDR3 is TGTGCCAGCAGTGATTACCCTAGCGGGAGTCGCAATGAGCAGTTCTTC.

This clone came up once. The chain couples TRBV28 to TRBJ1-5; D gene ambiguous. Trimming removed 3 bases at V and 6 bases at J, with 9 bases between. Germline-derived CDR1 and CDR2 are MDHEN and SYDVKM. The CDR3 has 13 residues. The DNA of the CDR3 is TGTGCCAGCAGTTTCGGGGTGACTCAGCCCCAGCATTTT. Residues: CASSFGVTQPQHF.

The chain joins TRBV5-1 to TRBJ1-1, with D unresolved. Trimming left V 3 bases short and J 1 base short, with 13 bases between. The germline V gene encodes CDR1 SGHRS and CDR2 YFSETQ. The CDR3 runs 15 residues. In nucleotides, the CDR3 is TGCGCCAGCAGCTGGTCGGGCAGGCAGAACACTGAAGCTTTCTTT. Its translation is CASSWSGRQNTEAFF.

The rearrangement links TRBV4-3 to TRBJ2-2, with TRBD1 identical over 7 bases. Trimming at V came to 3 bases and at J to 2 bases, leaving 15 bases not matched to a gene. Germline CDR1 reads LGHNA; CDR2 reads YSLEER. The CDR3 covers 19 residues. Written as DNA, the CDR3 is TGCGCCAGCAGCCAGGCGATACAGGGGCATAGATTCAACACCGGGGAGCTGTTTTTT. Its translation: CASSQAIQGHRFNTGELFF.

This chain joins TRBV6-6 and TRBJ2-7, with no clear D. Germline lookup yields CDR1 MNHNY and CDR2 SVGAGI (reference sequence). Deletions cut 2 bases from V and 0 bases from J, with 11 bases between. The CDR3 is 15 residues long. The CDR3 protein is CASSYPLSGSYEQYF. CDR3 nucleotide sequence: TGTGCCAGCAGTTACCCTCTATCTGGCTCCTACGAGCAGTACTTC.

The rearrangement joins TRBV19 to TRBJ2-7; TRBD2 matches 7 bases. The CDR3 is made up of 14 amino acids. Germline trimming cut 1 base from V and 0 bases from J; bases unmatched to any gene: 0. Per germline, CDR1 LNHDA and CDR2 SQIVND (reference sequence). The CDR3, as DNA: TGTGCCAGTAGTATAGGCGGGAGCTCCTACGAGCAGTACTTC. This translates into CASSIGGSSYEQYF.

This chain joins TRBV19 and TRBJ1-2; 8 bases align to TRBD1. CDR1 is LNHDA, CDR2 SQIVND, per germline (reference sequence). CDR3 length: 16 amino acids. The V gene end was trimmed by 5 bases and the J gene end by 8 bases; junction bases not matched to a gene: 16. The CDR3 loop reads CASSPQGTGSFRGYTF. For the CDR3, the DNA is TGTGCCAGTAGTCCTCAAGGGACAGGTTCCTTTCGGGGCTACACCTTC.